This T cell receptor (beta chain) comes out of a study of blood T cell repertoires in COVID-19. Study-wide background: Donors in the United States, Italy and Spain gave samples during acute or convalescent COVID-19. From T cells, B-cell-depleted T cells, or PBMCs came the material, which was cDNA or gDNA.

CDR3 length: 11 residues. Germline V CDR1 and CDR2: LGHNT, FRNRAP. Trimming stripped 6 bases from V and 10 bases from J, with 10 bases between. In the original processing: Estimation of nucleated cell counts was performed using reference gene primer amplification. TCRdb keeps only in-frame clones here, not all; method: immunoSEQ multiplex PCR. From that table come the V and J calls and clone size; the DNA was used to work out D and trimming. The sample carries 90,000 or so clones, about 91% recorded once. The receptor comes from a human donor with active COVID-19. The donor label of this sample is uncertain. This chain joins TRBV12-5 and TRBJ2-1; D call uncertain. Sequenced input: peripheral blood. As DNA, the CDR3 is TGTGCTAGTGGGCGCGATATCGAGCAGTTCTTC. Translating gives CASGRDIEQFF.